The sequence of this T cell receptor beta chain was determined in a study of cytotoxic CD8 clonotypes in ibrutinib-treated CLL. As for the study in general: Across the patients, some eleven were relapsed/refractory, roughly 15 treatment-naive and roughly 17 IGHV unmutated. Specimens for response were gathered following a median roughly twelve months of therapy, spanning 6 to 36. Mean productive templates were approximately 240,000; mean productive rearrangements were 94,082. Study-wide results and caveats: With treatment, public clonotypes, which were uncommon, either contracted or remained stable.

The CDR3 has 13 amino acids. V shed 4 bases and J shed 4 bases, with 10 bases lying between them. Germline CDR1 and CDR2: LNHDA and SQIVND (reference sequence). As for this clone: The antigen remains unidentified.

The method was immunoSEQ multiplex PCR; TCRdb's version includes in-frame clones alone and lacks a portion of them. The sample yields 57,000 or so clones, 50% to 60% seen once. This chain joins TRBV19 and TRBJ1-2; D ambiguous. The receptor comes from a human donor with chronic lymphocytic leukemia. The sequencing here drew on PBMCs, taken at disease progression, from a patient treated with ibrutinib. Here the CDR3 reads CASSTGLIYGYTF. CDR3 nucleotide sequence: TGTGCCAGTAGTACCGGACTAATCTATGGCTACACCTTC.